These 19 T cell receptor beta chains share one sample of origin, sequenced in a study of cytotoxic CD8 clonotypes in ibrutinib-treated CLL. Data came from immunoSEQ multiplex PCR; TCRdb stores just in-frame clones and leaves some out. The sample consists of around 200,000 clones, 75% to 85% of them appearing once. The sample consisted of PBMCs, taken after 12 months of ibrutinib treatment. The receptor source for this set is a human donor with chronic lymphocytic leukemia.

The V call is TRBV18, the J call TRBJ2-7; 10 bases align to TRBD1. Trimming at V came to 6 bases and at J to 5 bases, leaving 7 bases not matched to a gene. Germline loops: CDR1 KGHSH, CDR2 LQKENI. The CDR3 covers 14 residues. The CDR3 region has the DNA TGTGCCAGCTCCCCCGGGACAGGGGTACACGAGCAGTACTTC. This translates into CASSPGTGVHEQYF.

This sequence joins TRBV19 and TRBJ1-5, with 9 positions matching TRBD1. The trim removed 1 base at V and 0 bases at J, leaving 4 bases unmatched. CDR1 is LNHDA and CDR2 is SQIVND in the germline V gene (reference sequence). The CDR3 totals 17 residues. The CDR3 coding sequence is TGTGCCAGTAGTATAGTTACAGGGGGCTATAGCAATCAGCCCCAGCATTTT. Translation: CASSIVTGGYSNQPQHF.

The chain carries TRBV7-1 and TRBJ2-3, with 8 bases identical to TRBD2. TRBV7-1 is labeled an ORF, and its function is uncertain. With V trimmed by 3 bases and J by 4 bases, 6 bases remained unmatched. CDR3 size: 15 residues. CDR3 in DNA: TGTGCCAGCAGCTCCTCCGGGGGGGTCGCAGATACGCAGTATTTT. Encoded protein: CASSSSGGVADTQYF.

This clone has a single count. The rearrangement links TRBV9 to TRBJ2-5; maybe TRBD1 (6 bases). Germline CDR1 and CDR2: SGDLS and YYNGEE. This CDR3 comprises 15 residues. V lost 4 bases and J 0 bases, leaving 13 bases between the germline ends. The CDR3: CASSLEWTDQETQYF. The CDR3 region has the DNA TGTGCCAGCAGCTTAGAATGGACAGACCAAGAGACCCAGTACTTC.

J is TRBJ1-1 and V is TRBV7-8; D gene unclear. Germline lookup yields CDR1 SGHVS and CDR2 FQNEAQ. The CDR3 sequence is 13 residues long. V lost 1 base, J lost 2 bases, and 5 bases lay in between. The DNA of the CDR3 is TGTGCCAGCAGCTTAGATTTAAACACTGAAGCTTTCTTT. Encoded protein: CASSLDLNTEAFF.

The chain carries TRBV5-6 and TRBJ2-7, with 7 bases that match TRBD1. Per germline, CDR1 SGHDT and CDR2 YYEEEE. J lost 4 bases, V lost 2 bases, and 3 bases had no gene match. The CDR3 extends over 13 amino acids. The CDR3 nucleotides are TGTGCCAGCAGCTTCGGGACAGCATACGAGCAGTACTTC. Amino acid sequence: CASSFGTAYEQYF.

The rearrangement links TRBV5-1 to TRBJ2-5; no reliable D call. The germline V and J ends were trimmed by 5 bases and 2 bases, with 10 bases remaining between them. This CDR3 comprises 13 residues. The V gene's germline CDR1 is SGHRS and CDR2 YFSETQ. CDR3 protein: CASRDRQQETQYF. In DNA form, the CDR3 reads TGCGCCAGCAGGGATCGGCAACAAGAGACCCAGTACTTC.

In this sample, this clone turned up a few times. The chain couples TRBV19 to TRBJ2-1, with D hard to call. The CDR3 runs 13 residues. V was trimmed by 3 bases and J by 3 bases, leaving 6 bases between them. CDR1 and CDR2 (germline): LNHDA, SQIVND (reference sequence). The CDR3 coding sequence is TGTGCCAGTAGTATTAGCAGCTACAATGAGCAGTTCTTC. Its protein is CASSISSYNEQFF.

The CDR3 bases are TGCGCCAGCAGCTTGGATAGATGGGCTAGCTCCTACGAGCAGTACTTC. Translation: CASSLDRWASSYEQYF. The chain has TRBV5-1 and TRBJ2-7; D is uncertain. This CDR3 has 16 residues. Germline CDR1 reads SGHRS; CDR2 reads YFSETQ. V lost 0 bases to trimming and J lost 0 bases, with 13 bases between them.

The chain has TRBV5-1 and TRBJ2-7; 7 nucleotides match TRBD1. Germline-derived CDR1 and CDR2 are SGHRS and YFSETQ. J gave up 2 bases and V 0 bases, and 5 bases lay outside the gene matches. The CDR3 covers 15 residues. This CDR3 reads CASSLGPDRTYEQYF. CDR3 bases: TGCGCCAGCAGCTTGGGACCGGACAGGACCTACGAGCAGTACTTC.

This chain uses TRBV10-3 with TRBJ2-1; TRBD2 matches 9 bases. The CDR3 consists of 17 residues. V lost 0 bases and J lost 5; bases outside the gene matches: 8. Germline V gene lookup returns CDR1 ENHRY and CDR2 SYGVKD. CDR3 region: CAISESTAGGSHNEQFF. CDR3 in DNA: TGTGCCATCAGTGAGTCGACCGCGGGAGGGTCCCACAATGAGCAGTTCTTC.

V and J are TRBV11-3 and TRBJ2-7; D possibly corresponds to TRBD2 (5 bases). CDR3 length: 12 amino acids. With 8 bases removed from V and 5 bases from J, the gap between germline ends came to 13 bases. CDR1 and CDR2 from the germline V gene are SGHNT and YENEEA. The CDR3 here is CASATSGNEQYF. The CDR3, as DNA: TGTGCCAGCGCAACAAGCGGTAACGAGCAGTACTTC.

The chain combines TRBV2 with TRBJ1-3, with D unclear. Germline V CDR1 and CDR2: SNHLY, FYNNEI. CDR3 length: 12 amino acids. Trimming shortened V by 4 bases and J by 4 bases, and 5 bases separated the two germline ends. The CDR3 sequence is CASSVRGNTIYF. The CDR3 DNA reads TGTGCCAGCAGTGTTAGGGGAAACACCATATATTTT.

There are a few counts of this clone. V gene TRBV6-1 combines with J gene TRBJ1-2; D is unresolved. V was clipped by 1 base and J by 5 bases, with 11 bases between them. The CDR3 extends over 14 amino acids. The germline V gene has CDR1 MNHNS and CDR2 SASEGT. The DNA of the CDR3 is TGTGCCAGCAGTGAAGGTGCCAATGGGTATGGCTACACCTTC. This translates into CASSEGANGYGYTF.

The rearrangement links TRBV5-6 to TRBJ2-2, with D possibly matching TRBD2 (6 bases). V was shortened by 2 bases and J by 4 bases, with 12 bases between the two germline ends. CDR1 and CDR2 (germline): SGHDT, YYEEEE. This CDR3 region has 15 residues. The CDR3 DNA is TGTGCCAGCAGCTTAATACTAGCTCCCACCGGGGAGCTGTTTTTT. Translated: CASSLILAPTGELFF.

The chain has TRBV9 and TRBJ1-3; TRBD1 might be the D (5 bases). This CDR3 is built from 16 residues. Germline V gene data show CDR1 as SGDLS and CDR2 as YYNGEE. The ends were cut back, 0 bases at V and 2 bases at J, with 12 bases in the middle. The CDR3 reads CASSVAGDSTGNTIYF. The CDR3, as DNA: TGTGCCAGCAGCGTAGCGGGGGACTCGACTGGAAACACCATATATTTT. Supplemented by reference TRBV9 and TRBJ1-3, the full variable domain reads DSGVTQTPKHLITATGQRVTLRCSPRSGDLSVYWYQQSLDQGLQFLIQYYNGEERAKGNILERFSAQQFPDLHSELNLSSLELGDSALYFCASSVAGDSTGNTIYFGEGSWLTVV.

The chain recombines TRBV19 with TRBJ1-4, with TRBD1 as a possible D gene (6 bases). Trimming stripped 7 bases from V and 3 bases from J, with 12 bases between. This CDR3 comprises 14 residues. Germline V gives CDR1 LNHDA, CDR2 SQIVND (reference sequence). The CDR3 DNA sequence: TGTGCCAGTAATACAGGACAGCCTAATGAAAAACTGTTTTTT. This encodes CASNTGQPNEKLFF.

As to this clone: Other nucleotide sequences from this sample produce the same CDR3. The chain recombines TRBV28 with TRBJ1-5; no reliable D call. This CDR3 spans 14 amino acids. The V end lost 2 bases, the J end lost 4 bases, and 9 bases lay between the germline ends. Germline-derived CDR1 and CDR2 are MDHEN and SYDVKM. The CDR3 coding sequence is TGTGCCAGCAGTTTAGGGTCTGGGAATCAGCCCCAGCATTTT. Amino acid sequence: CASSLGSGNQPQHF.

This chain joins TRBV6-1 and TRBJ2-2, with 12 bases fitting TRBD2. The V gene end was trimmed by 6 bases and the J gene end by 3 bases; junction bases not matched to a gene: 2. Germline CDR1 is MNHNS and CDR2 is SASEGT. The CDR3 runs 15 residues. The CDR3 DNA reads TGTGCCAGCAGCCGACTAGCGGGGGACACCGGGGAGCTGTTTTTT. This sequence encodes CASSRLAGDTGELFF.